This T cell receptor beta chain comes out of a study of blood T cell repertoires in COVID-19 (dated by TCRdb to about 2020). Notes on the research overall: Collaborator samples came from the United States, Italy and Spain and covered acute and convalescent phases of COVID-19. The prospective study material was composed of cDNA or gDNA derived from T cells, B-cell-depleted T cells, or PBMCs. Subjects who had been exposed to COVID-19, were actively infected with it, or had recovered from it provided the deeply sampled blood TCRbeta repertoires that made up the dataset. A freely available public database, intended as a resource for researchers studying the immune response to SARS-CoV-2, is where the repertoires were released. The samples were drawn from two sources: the first 160 participants of the ongoing ImmuneRACE study, and 1,200 or so subjects contributed by 6 global collaborators. A de-identified subject ID, COVID-19 status, age in years and sex were almost always included in the sample metadata. Where available, HLA class I and class II types were taken from metadata supplied by the sample provider and were not determined by assay-based typing. Broader findings and caveats from the paper: The amount of clinical and demographic metadata varied by source and participant and was provided uncurated.

The CDR3 contains 14 residues, cysteine and phenylalanine counted. Just CDR3 DNA is preserved here, 42 bases in frame from base 1. V and J lose 1 base and 8 bases, and a span of 12 bases separates them. Sequences SGHTA (CDR1) and FQGTGA (CDR2) are obtained from the germline V gene. In the prospective study, participants were roughly 18 to 90 years old, resided in about two dozen geographic areas of the United States, and were enrolled through a virtual design. Cohort assignment in the prospective study relied on participant-reported clinical history from a screening survey and a study questionnaire. For ImmuneRACE Cohort 3, a participant was defined as recovered based on two consecutive negative NP/OP PCR tests, clearance by a healthcare professional, or resolution of symptoms. Mobile phlebotomists in the prospective study collected whole blood, serum and a nasopharyngeal or oropharyngeal swab from every participant. Over an approximately 2-month period, participants in the prospective study had the option of providing additional blood draws and questionnaires. Before DNA extraction, prospective study blood samples were shipped either frozen or at room temperature.

About this clone: It lacks a known antigen. Per-base qualities were not stored, and no clone one base away is much larger.

TCRbeta CDR3 regions were amplified from genomic DNA using the immunoSEQ Assay, a bias-controlled multiplex PCR. In the paper's pipeline: The number of nucleated cells in each sample was estimated from the amplification of reference gene primers within the assay. Sequence reads were collapsed and filtered to measure the absolute abundance of every unique TCRbeta CDR3 rearrangement. For each sample, productive Simpson clonality was calculated by taking the square root of Simpson's diversity index across productive rearrangements. The source is immuneACCESS, and TCRdb retained only in-frame sequences with V and J called. Part of the clones is not carried over; for the studies checked, unresolved V genes explain less than half of this, and the remainder is unexplained. That table gives V, J and clone size, and the DNA gave D and trimming. Across this sample there are just over 300,000 clones, with 87% seen only once. The ten largest clones take up more than 8.5% of the sample.

The TCR comes from a woman aged 18-35 years who had recovered from COVID-19. The receptor chain draws on TRBV7-3 and TRBJ2-1, and TRBD2 may be the D gene, going by 6 matching bases. The sequenced sample consisted of PBMCs or T cells enriched from blood (not recorded which). The DNA sequence is given as TGTGCCAGCAGCTTAATGGCGGGAAACGATGAGCAGTTCTTC. Protein translation: CASSLMAGNDEQFF.